Below, one TCR beta chain is given with its context. Its matching antigen is unknown. PCR primers comprised 60 Vbeta and 13 Jbeta primers. The table came from immunoSEQ multiplex PCR; TCRdb's copy has only in-frame clones and leaves some out. The sample lists 55,000 to 70,000 clones, approximately 70% seen once, with around a sixth in the top ten. This record comes from a study of cytomegalovirus exposure and HLA in healthy donors. Study-wide results and caveats: The authors enumerated around 150 TCR beta chains as linked to cytomegalovirus. Later analysis suggested most CMV-associated TCR beta chains were HLA-restricted.

V was shortened by 1 base and J by 3 bases, with 6 bases between the two germline ends. Germline CDR1 is SGHTA and CDR2 is FQGTGA. This CDR3 contains 14 residues. The chain is built from TRBV7-3 and TRBJ2-2; D ambiguous. The TCR sequence derives from a man aged 35 to 55 in good health and CMV-seropositive. The specimen sequenced was PBMCs. This chain's CDR3 is CASSLKQYTGELFF. As DNA, the CDR3 is TGTGCCAGCAGCTTAAAACAGTACACCGGGGAGCTGTTTTTT.